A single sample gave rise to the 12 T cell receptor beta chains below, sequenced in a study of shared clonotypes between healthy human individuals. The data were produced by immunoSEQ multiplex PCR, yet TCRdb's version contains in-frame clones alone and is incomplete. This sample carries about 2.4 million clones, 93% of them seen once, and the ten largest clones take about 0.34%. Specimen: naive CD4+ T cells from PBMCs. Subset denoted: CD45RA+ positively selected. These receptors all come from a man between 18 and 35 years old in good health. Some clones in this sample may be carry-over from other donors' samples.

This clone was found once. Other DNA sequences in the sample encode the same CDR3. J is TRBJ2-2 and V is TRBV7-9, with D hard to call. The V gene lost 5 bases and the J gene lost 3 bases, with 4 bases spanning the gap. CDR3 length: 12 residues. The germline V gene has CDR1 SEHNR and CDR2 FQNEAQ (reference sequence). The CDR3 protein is CASSRDTGELFF. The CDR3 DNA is TGTGCCAGCAGCCGGGACACCGGGGAGCTGTTTTTT.

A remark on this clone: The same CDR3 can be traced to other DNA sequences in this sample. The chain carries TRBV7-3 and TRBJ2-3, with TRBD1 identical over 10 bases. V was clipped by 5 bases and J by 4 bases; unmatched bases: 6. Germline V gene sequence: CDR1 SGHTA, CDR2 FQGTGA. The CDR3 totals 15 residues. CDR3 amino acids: CASSLTGGGPDTQYF. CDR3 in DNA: TGTGCCAGCAGCCTGACAGGGGGCGGCCCAGATACGCAGTATTTT.

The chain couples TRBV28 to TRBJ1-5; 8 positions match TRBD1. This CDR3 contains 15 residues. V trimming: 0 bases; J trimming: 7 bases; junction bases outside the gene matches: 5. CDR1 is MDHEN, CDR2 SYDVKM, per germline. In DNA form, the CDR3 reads TGTGCCAGCAGTTTATGGGACAGGGACCGGCAGCCCCAGCATTTT. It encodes CASSLWDRDRQPQHF.

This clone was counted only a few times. DNA of the CDR3: TGCAGCGCAGGGACAGGGGATGAAGCTTTCTTT. As protein: CSAGTGDEAFF. The genes are TRBV29-1 and TRBJ1-1; 10 bases are a match to TRBD1. V lost 7 bases, J lost 7 bases, and 3 bases stayed unmatched. Germline V CDR1 and CDR2: SQVTM, ANQGSEA. The CDR3 runs to 11 residues.

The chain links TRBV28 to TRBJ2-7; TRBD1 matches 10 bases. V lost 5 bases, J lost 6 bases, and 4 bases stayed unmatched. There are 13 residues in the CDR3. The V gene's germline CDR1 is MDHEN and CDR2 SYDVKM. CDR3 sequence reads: CASSPGTGAEQYF. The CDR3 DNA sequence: TGTGCCAGCAGTCCCGGGACAGGGGCCGAGCAGTACTTC.

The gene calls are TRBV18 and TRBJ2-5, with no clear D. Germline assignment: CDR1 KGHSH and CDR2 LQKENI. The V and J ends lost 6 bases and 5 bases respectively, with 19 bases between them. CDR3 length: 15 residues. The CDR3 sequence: CASSPTNAARETQYF. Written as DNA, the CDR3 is TGTGCCAGCTCCCCGACCAACGCCGCGAGGGAGACCCAGTACTTC.

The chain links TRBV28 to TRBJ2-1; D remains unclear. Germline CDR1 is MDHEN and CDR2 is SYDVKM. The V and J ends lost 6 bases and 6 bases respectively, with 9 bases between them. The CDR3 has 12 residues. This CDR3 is CASSQIPNEQFF. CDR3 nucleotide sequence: TGTGCCAGCAGCCAGATACCCAATGAGCAGTTCTTC.

CDR3 loop: CASSLARENIADTQYF. CDR3 coding DNA: TGTGCCAGCAGCTTAGCGCGAGAAAATATCGCAGATACGCAGTATTTT. The V gene is TRBV7-2, the J gene TRBJ2-3; D remains ambiguous. This CDR3 is built from 16 residues. Trimming took 0 bases from V and 4 from J, leaving 14 bases between them. In germline, CDR1 is SGHTA, CDR2 FQGNSA. Based on the CDR3 plus reference TRBV7-2 and TRBJ2-3, the full variable domain is GAGVSQSPSNKVTEKGKDVELRCDPISGHTALYWYRQSLGQGLEFLIYFQGNSAPDKSGLPSDRFSAERTGGSVSTLTIQRTQQEDSAVYLCASSLARENIADTQYFGPGTRLTVL.

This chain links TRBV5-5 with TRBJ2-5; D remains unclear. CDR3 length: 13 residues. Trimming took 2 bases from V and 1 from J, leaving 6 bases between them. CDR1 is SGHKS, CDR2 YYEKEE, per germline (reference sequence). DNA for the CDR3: TGTGCCAGCAGCTTTGGGCTCCAAGAGACCCAGTACTTC. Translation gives CASSFGLQETQYF.

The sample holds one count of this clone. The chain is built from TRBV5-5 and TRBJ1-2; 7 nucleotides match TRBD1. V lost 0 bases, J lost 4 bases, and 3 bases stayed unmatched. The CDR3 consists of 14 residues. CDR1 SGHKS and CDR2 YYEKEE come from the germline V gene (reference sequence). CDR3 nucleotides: TGTGCCAGCAGCTTGGGTGGGACAGTCTATGGCTACACCTTC. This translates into CASSLGGTVYGYTF.

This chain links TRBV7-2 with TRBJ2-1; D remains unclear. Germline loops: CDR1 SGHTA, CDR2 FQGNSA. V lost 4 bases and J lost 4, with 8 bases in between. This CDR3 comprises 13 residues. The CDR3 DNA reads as TGTGCCAGCAGCTCTTTATCGTACAATGAGCAGTTCTTC. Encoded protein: CASSSLSYNEQFF.

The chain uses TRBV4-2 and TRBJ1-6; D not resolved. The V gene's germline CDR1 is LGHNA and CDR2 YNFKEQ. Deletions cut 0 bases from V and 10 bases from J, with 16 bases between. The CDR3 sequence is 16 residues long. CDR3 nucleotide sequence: TGTGCCAGCAGCCAAGATAATGTAGCAGTAGGATCACCCCTCCACTTT. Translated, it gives CASSQDNVAVGSPLHF.